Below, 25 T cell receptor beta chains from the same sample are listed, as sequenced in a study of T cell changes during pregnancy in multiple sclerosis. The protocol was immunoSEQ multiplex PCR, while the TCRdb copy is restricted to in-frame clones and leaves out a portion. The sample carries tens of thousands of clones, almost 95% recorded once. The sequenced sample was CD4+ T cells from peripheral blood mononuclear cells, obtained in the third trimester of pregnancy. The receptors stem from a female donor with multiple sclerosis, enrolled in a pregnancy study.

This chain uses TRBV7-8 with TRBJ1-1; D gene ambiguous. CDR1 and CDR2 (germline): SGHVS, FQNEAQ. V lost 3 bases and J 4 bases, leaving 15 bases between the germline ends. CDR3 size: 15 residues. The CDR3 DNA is TGTGCCAGCAGCTTGCTTGGGTTGACTGGCACTGAAGCTTTCTTT. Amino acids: CASSLLGLTGTEAFF.

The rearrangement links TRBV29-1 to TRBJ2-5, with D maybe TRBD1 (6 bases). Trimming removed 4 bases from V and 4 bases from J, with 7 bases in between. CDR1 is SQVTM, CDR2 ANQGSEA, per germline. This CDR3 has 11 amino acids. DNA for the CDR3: TGCAGCGTTGCCAGGGGAGAGACCCAGTACTTC. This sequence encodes CSVARGETQYF.

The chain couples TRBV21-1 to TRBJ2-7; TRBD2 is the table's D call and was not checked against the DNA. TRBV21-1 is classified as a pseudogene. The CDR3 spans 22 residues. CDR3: CASSKEPQGLAGIRRMTYEQYF. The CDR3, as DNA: TGTGCCAGCAGCAAAGAGCCCCAAGGACTAGCGGGAATCCGTCGAATGACCTACGAGCAGTACTTC.

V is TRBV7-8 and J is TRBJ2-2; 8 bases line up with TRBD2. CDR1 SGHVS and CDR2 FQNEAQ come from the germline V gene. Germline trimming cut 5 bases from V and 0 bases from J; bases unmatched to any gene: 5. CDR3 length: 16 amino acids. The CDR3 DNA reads TGTGCCAGCAGCCTATCGGGGGGGACGAACACCGGGGAGCTGTTTTTT. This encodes CASSLSGGTNTGELFF.

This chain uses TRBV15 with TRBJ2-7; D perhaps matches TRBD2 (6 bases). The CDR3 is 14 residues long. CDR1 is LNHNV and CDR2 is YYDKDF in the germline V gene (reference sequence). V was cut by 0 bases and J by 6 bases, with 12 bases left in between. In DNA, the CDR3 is TGTGCCACCAGCAGAGAGCAGGGAGGAGGCGAGCAGTACTTC. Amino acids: CATSREQGGGEQYF.

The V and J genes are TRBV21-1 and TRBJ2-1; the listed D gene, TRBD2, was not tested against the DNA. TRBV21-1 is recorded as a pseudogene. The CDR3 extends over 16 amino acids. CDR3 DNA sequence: TGTGCCAGCAGCAAAGAGGGCGGGAGGGCCCGGAATGAGCAGTTCTTC. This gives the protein CASSKEGGRARNEQFF.

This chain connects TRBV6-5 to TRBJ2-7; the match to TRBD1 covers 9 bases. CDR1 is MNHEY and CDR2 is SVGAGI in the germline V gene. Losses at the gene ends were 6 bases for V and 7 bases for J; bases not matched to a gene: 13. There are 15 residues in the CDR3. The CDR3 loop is CASSRPGTGYVEQYF. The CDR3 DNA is TGTGCCAGCAGCCGACCGGGGACAGGGTATGTGGAGCAGTACTTC.

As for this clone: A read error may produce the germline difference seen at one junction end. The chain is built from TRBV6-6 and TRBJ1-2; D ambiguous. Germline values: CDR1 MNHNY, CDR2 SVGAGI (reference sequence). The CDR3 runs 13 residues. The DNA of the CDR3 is TGTGCCAGCAGTCCAGGACTCAAAACCTCGCTTAACTTC. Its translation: CASSPGLKTSLNF.

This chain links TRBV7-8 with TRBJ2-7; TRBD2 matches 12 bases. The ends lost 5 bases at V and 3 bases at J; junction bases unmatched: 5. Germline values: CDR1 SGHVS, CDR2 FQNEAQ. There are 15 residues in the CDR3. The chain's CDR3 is CASSRTSGDLYEQYF. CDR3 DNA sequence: TGTGCCAGCAGCCGGACTAGCGGGGATCTCTACGAGCAGTACTTC.

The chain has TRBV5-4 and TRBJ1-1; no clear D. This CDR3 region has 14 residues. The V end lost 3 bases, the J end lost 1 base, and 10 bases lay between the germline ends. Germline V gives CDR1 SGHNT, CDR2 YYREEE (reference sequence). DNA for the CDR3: TGTGCCAGCAGCTCTTCCGGGAAGAACACTGAAGCTTTCTTT. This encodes CASSSSGKNTEAFF.

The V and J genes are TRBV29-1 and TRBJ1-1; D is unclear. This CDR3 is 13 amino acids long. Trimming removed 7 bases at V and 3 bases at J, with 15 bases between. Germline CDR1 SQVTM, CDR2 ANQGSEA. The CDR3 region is CSASRNGDTEAFF. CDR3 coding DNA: TGCAGCGCCTCCCGGAACGGGGACACTGAAGCTTTCTTT.

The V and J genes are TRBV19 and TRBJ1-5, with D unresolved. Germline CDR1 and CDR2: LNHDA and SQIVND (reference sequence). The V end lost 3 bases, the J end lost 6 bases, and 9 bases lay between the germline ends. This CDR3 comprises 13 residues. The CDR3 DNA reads TGTGCCAGTAGTATGCCGGGGTTTCAGCCCCAGCATTTT. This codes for CASSMPGFQPQHF.

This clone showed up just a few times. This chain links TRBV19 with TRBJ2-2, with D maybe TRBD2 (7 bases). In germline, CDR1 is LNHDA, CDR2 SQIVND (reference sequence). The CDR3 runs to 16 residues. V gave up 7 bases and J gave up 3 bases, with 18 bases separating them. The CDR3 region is CASISTGGRDTGELFF. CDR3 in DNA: TGTGCCAGTATCTCTACGGGGGGCAGAGACACCGGGGAGCTGTTTTTT. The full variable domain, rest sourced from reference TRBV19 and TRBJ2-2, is DGGITQSPKYLFRKEGQNVTLSCEQNLNHDAMYWYRQDPGQGLRLIYYSQIVNDFQKGDIAEGYSVSREKKESFPLTVTSAQKNPTAFYLCASISTGGRDTGELFFGEGSRLTVL.

The CDR3 DNA is TGTGCCAGCAGTGAATATAAGGAAGGCCAGGGAAAGGGCTACACCTTC. Translation: CASSEYKEGQGKGYTF. V is TRBV25-1 and J is TRBJ1-2; maybe TRBD1 (5 bases). The V and J ends lost 0 bases and 8 bases respectively, with 19 bases between them. This CDR3 spans 16 amino acids. CDR1 and CDR2 from the germline V gene are MGHDK and SYGVNS.

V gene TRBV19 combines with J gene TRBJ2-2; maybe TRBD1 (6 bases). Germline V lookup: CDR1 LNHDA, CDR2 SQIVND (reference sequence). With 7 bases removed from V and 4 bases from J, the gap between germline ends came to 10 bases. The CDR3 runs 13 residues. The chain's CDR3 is CASNGQPTGELFF. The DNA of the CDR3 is TGTGCCAGTAACGGACAGCCCACCGGGGAGCTGTTTTTT.

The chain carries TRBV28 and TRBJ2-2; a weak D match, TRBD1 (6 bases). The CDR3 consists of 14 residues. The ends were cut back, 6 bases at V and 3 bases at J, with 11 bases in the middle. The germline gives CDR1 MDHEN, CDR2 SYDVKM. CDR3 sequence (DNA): TGTGCCAGCAGCCGGACAGATCACACCGGGGAGCTGTTTTTT. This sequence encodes CASSRTDHTGELFF.

For the CDR3, the DNA is TGCGCCAGCAGCTTGGGAGGGGGTTCCTACGAGCAGTACTTC. Translated: CASSLGGGSYEQYF. The chain joins TRBV5-1 to TRBJ2-7; possibly TRBD1 for D (6 bases). There are 14 residues in the CDR3. Deletions cut 0 bases from V and 1 base from J, with 8 bases between. Germline CDR1 reads SGHRS; CDR2 reads YFSETQ.

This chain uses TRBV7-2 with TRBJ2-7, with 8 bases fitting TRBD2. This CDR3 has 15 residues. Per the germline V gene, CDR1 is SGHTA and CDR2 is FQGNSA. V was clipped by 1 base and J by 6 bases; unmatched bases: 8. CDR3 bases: TGTGCCAGCAGCTTAGATGGGCTAGCGGGTGCCGAGCAGTACTTC. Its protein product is CASSLDGLAGAEQYF.

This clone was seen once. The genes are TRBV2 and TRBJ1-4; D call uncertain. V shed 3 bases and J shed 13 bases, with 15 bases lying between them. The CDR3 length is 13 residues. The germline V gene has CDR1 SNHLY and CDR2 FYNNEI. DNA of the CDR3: TGTGCCAGCAGTGAGGCGAGAGGGTTCTCACTGTTTTTT. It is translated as CASSEARGFSLFF.

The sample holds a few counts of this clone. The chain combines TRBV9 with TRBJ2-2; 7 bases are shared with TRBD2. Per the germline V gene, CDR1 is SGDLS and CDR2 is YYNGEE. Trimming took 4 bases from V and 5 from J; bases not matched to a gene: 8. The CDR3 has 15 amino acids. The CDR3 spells CASSSGLAETGELFF. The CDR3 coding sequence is TGTGCCAGCAGCTCGGGGCTAGCGGAGACCGGGGAGCTGTTTTTT.

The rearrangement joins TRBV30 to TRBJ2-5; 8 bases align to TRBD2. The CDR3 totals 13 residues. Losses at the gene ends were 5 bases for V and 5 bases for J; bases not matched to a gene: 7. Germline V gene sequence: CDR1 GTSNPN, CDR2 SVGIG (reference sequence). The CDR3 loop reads CAWDGLARETQYF. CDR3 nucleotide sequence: TGTGCCTGGGATGGACTAGCCCGGGAGACCCAGTACTTC.

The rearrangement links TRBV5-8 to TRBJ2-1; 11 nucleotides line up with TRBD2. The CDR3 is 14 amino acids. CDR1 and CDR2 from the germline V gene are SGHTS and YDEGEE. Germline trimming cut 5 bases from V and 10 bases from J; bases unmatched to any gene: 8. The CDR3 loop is CASRPLAGAGEQFF. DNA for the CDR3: TGTGCCAGCAGACCACTAGCGGGAGCGGGGGAGCAGTTCTTC.

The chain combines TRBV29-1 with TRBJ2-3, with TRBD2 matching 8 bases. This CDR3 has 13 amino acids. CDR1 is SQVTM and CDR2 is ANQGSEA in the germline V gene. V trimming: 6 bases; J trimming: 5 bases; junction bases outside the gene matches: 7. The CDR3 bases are TGCAGCGTACCTAGCGGGTCCCAAGATACGCAGTATTTT. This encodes CSVPSGSQDTQYF.

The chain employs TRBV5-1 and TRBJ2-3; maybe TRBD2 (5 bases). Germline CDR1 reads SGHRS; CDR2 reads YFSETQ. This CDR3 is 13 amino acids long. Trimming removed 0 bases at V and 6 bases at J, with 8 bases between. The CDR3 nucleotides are TGCGCCAGCAGCTTGGTTTCGGGGGATACGCAGTATTTT. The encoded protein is CASSLVSGDTQYF.

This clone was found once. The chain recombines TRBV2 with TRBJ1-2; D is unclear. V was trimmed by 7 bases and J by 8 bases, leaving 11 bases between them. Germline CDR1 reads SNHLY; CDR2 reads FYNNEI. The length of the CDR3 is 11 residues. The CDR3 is CASIGLEGYTF. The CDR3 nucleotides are TGTGCCAGCATCGGACTGGAAGGCTACACCTTC.